This TCR beta chain originates from a study of blood T cell repertoires in COVID-19. Across the study: Sample material is recorded as cDNA or gDNA derived from T cells, B-cell-depleted T cells, or PBMCs.

Participants' reported clinical history set cohort assignment. Exposed volunteers were people who met a COVID-19 case within 2 weeks before study entry. The CDR3 is 11 amino acids. The ends were cut back, 2 bases at V and 13 bases at J, with 11 bases in the middle. Germline CDR1 reads LGHDT; CDR2 reads YNNKEL (reference sequence). This clone was seen a single time. Using immunoSEQ multiplex PCR, the repertoire was profiled, and TCRdb retains in-frame clones only, with some absent. This sample has 150,000 or so clones, with around 90% found just once. The gene calls are TRBV3-1 (or the pseudogene TRBV3-2) and TRBJ1-2; possibly TRBD1 for D (5 bases). Sequencing was carried out using PBMCs or T cells enriched from blood (not recorded which). The TCR comes from a woman in her thirties or forties who had been exposed to COVID-19. DNA of the CDR3: TGTGCCAGCAGCCAACAGGGTTTAATCACCTTC. It translates to CASSQQGLITF.